One sample yielded the 19 T cell receptor beta chains listed below, sequenced in a study of blood T cell repertoires in COVID-19. Only in-frame clones appear in the TCRdb table, and some are missing; sequencing was by immunoSEQ multiplex PCR. The repertoire holds more than 200,000 clones, with 85% to 90% as singletons. The sample was peripheral blood. The source is a man over 45 with acute or convalescent COVID-19.

The V and J genes are TRBV7-2 and TRBJ1-2; 7 nucleotides match TRBD1. J lost 4 bases, V lost 4 bases, and 6 bases had no gene match. Germline CDR1 is SGHTA and CDR2 is FQGNSA. This CDR3 has 14 amino acids. CDR3 residues: CASSSRQGPYGYTF. The CDR3 DNA follows: TGTGCCAGCAGCTCCCGACAGGGCCCCTATGGCTACACCTTC.

Concerning this clone: Other DNA sequences of this sample code for an identical CDR3. This chain connects TRBV5-1 to TRBJ1-2; 7 positions match TRBD1. Germline CDR1 is SGHRS and CDR2 is YFSETQ. The CDR3 spans 12 residues. J was trimmed by 8 bases and V by 4 bases; bases with no gene match: 5. The chain's CDR3 is CASSPDRDGYTF. As DNA, the CDR3 is TGCGCCAGCAGCCCAGACAGGGACGGCTACACCTTC.

V is TRBV19 and J is TRBJ1-5, with unresolved D. The CDR3 length is 15 residues. V was trimmed by 3 bases and J by 4 bases, leaving 13 bases between them. The germline V gene has CDR1 LNHDA and CDR2 SQIVND (reference sequence). The chain's CDR3 is CASSIIVSGNQPQHF. CDR3 in DNA: TGTGCCAGTAGTATTATAGTTTCGGGGAATCAGCCCCAGCATTTT.

The chain carries TRBV9 and TRBJ2-5, with 12 bases lining up with TRBD1. CDR3 size: 16 residues. The germline V gene has CDR1 SGDLS and CDR2 YYNGEE. The V segment lost 4 bases and the J segment 5 bases; nucleotides outside the gene matches: 9. As DNA, the CDR3 is TGTGCCAGCAGCCCCGGGGGGACAGGGGGCGATGAGACCCAGTACTTC. Translating gives CASSPGGTGGDETQYF.

The V and J genes are TRBV29-1 and TRBJ2-7; perhaps TRBD1 as D (6 bases). Germline-derived CDR1 and CDR2 are SQVTM and ANQGSEA. The CDR3 has 14 amino acids. V lost 6 bases to trimming and J lost 0 bases, with 15 bases between them. CDR3 DNA: TGCAGCGTAGGACAGTCCCCTAGCTCCTACGAGCAGTACTTC. This translates into CSVGQSPSSYEQYF.

This chain links TRBV4-1 with TRBJ1-5; D may be TRBD1 (5 bases). Germline lookup yields CDR1 MGHRA and CDR2 YSYEKL. The V and J ends lost 1 base and 6 bases respectively, with 13 bases between them. The CDR3 covers 15 residues. CDR3 in amino acids: CASSQGPAGFQPQHF. The CDR3 DNA is TGCGCCAGCAGCCAAGGGCCAGCAGGGTTTCAGCCCCAGCATTTT.

The CDR3 DNA reads as TGTGCCAGCATTCGGGGTTTCAACTATGGCTACACCTTC. It specifies CASIRGFNYGYTF. This chain connects TRBV12-3 or TRBV12-4 to TRBJ1-2; D is unclear. V was trimmed by 7 bases and J by 2 bases, leaving 11 bases between them. The CDR3 runs 13 residues.

The chain employs TRBV3-1 (or the pseudogene TRBV3-2) and TRBJ1-1, with 7 nucleotides matching TRBD1. After removal of 5 bases from V and 5 bases from J, the junction contained 8 bases not matched to a gene. Germline V gene lookup returns CDR1 LGHDT and CDR2 YNNKEL (reference sequence). This CDR3 comprises 14 residues. The CDR3 DNA reads TGTGCCAGCAGCGAGACAGGGACAAGGACTGAAGCTTTCTTT. It codes for CASSETGTRTEAFF.

The rearrangement links TRBV6-1 to TRBJ1-2, with D possibly being TRBD1 (6 bases). Germline V gene lookup returns CDR1 MNHNS and CDR2 SASEGT. The CDR3 loop spans 15 amino acids. V lost 1 base to trimming and J lost 4 bases, with 13 bases between them. The CDR3 is CASSEGGLRSYGYTF. The CDR3 DNA follows: TGTGCCAGCAGTGAAGGGGGGCTAAGGAGCTATGGCTACACCTTC.

The chain combines TRBV6-1 with TRBJ1-1, with 8 bases lining up with TRBD1. The trim removed 2 bases at V and 6 bases at J, leaving 11 bases unmatched. Germline loops: CDR1 MNHNS, CDR2 SASEGT. CDR3 length: 16 residues. CDR3 sequence (DNA): TGTGCCAGCAGTGAACCCGGACAGGGAGGTTTCGCTGAAGCTTTCTTT. Protein: CASSEPGQGGFAEAFF.

As for this clone: Its ends do not fully match the called genes, so a read error is possible. The chain has TRBV18 and TRBJ2-7; 7 bases are shared with TRBD2. Germline V CDR1 and CDR2: KGHSH, LQKENI. The CDR3 is made up of 15 amino acids. The CDR3 DNA reads as TGTGCCAGCTCTCCACGGAGCGGGGATTCCTACGAGCAGTGCTTC. Protein product: CASSPRSGDSYEQCF.

The chain links TRBV5-1 to TRBJ1-1, with 10 positions matching TRBD1. Trimming removed 0 bases from V and 1 base from J; junction bases left unmatched: 6. Per the germline V gene, CDR1 is SGHRS and CDR2 is YFSETQ. The CDR3 extends over 17 amino acids. The CDR3 is CASSLASGQGSNTEAFF. CDR3 nucleotides: TGCGCCAGCAGCTTGGCCTCGGGACAGGGGTCGAACACTGAAGCTTTCTTT.

The chain is built from TRBV25-1 and TRBJ1-2; D is ambiguous. V was pared by 5 bases and J by 6 bases, with 7 bases between. This CDR3 is 11 amino acids long. Germline-derived CDR1 and CDR2 are MGHDK and SYGVNS. CDR3 in amino acids: CASSSGHGYTF. Written as DNA, the CDR3 is TGTGCCAGCAGTAGCGGGCATGGCTACACCTTC.

The rearrangement joins TRBV18 to TRBJ2-7; 11 bases align to TRBD1. CDR1 KGHSH and CDR2 LQKENI come from the germline V gene. The CDR3 is 15 residues long. The V gene end was trimmed by 2 bases and the J gene end by 6 bases; junction bases not matched to a gene: 6. CDR3 nucleotides: TGTGCCAGCTCACCAGGGACAGGGGGGGATCGCGAGCAGTACTTC. Encoded protein: CASSPGTGGDREQYF.

The chain carries TRBV7-2 and TRBJ2-4, with a tentative D call TRBD2 (6 bases). This CDR3 contains 16 residues. Per the germline V gene, CDR1 is SGHTA and CDR2 is FQGNSA. The V end was cut by 5 bases, the J end by 2 bases, with 16 bases between. CDR3 nucleotide sequence: TGTGCCAGCAGCCCTACCTCTGGCGGGACCAAAAACATTCAGTACTTC. Protein: CASSPTSGGTKNIQYF.

The genes are TRBV15 and TRBJ2-7; the D gene is possibly TRBD2 (7 bases). The CDR3 spans 15 residues. Deletions cut 1 base from V and 3 bases from J, with 13 bases between. Germline V gives CDR1 LNHNV, CDR2 YYDKDF (reference sequence). The CDR3 protein is CATSRGEGVDYEQYF. The CDR3 nucleotides are TGTGCCACCAGCAGAGGGGAGGGGGTGGACTACGAGCAGTACTTC.

This rearrangement joins TRBV11-2 to TRBJ2-2; tentatively, D is TRBD1 (5 bases). V dropped 1 base and J dropped 3 bases, with 6 bases sitting between them. Germline V CDR1 and CDR2: SGHAT, FQNNGV. The CDR3 runs to 14 residues. In nucleotides, the CDR3 is TGTGCCAGCAGCTTAGGACAGCACACCGGGGAGCTGTTTTTT. Translated, it gives CASSLGQHTGELFF.

The chain links TRBV5-1 to TRBJ1-1; the match to TRBD1 covers 9 bases. Trimming removed 5 bases from V and 4 bases from J; junction bases left unmatched: 6. Germline CDR1 and CDR2: SGHRS and YFSETQ. The CDR3 is 14 amino acids. The CDR3 DNA reads as TGCGCCAGCAGAAGGGACAGGGCTATCACTGAAGCTTTCTTT. Amino acids: CASRRDRAITEAFF.

The rearrangement links TRBV9 to TRBJ1-1; tentative D call: TRBD1 (5 bases). The CDR3 sequence is 13 residues long. Per germline, CDR1 SGDLS and CDR2 YYNGEE. The V end lost 4 bases, the J end lost 6 bases, and 13 bases lay between the germline ends. CDR3 protein: CASSSRGVPEAFF. CDR3 DNA sequence: TGTGCCAGCAGCTCACGGGGGGTCCCTGAAGCTTTCTTT. Using reference TRBV9 and TRBJ1-1 for the parts outside the CDR3, the full variable domain is DSGVTQTPKHLITATGQRVTLRCSPRSGDLSVYWYQQSLDQGLQFLIQYYNGEERAKGNILERFSAQQFPDLHSELNLSSLELGDSALYFCASSSRGVPEAFFGQGTRLTVV.